A selection of T cell receptor beta chains follows, all from one sample in a study of T cells in Graves' hyperthyroidism and ophthalmopathy. TCRdb passed the multiplex PCR reads through MiXCR, listing each CDR3 protein once. Of around 350,000 distinct CDR3 sequences listed, 17% are singletons. What was sequenced was blood. The origin of the receptors is a woman in her 30s with Graves' hyperthyroidism that later progressed to Graves' ophthalmopathy. The CDR3 runs from the conserved cysteine through the conserved F or W. The D gene is left open where the match is weak. The size field is filled for only some rows; it gives once, few, many or a size class.

>TRBV30|TRBJ1-1|many|.
CAWSATVNTEAFF
TGTGCCTGGAGTGCGACAGTGAACACTGAAGCTTTCTTT
>TRBV7-9|TRBJ2-5|many|TRBD1
CASSAAGQVQETQYF
TGTGCCAGCAGCGCCGCGGGACAGGTCCAAGAGACCCAGTACTTC
>TRBV27|TRBJ2-1|few|.
CASSLNTNLVNEQFF
TGTGCCAGCAGTTTAAATACGAACCTAGTCAATGAGCAGTTCTTC
>TRBV12-3/TRBV12-4|TRBJ2-7|many|TRBD1
CASSGTGGSYEQYF
TGTGCCAGCAGCGGGACAGGGGGCTCCTACGAGCAGTACTTC
>TRBV10-3|TRBJ2-7|many|TRBD1
CAISGTGLAREQYF
TGTGCCATCAGCGGGACAGGGCTGGCTCGCGAGCAGTACTTC
>TRBV30|TRBJ2-7|.|.
CAWNFRSPPGSEQYF
TGTGCCTGGAATTTCAGGTCCCCCCCCGGGAGCGAGCAGTACTTC
>TRBV7-8|TRBJ2-3|many|TRBD2
CASSLSQRGISTDTQYF
TGTGCCAGCAGCTTATCCCAGCGGGGAATTAGCACAGATACGCAGTATTTT
>TRBV11-2|TRBJ1-2|.|.
CASSPRGWYGYTF
TGTGCCAGCAGCCCACGGGGATGGTATGGCTACACCTTC
>TRBV11-3|TRBJ2-1|once|TRBD2
CVSHGRAGFEQFF
TGTGTCAGCCACGGGAGGGCCGGTTTTGAGCAGTTCTTC
>TRBV19|TRBJ1-1|many|.
CASSPGWAGANTEAFF
TGTGCCAGTAGCCCAGGGTGGGCAGGGGCGAACACTGAAGCTTTCTTT
>TRBV20-1|TRBJ2-5|many|TRBD2
CSARTGSVLAGPQETQYF
TGCAGTGCTAGGACTGGGAGCGTACTAGCGGGGCCCCAAGAGACCCAGTACTTC
>TRBV20-1|TRBJ2-5|once|TRBD2
CSARGRTSGGAETQYF
TGCAGTGCTAGAGGACGAACTAGCGGGGGGGCAGAGACCCAGTACTTC
>TRBV7-9|TRBJ2-3|.|.
CASSLAGSDTDTQYF
TGTGCCAGCAGCTTAGCAGGGTCCGACACAGATACGCAGTATTTT
>TRBV19|TRBJ2-3|.|.
CASSIAGVSSTDTQYF
TGTGCCAGTAGTATAGCCGGAGTTTCTAGCACAGATACGCAGTATTTT
>TRBV2|TRBJ2-3|.|TRBD2
CASSSWTSGSGTDTQYF
TGTGCCAGCAGTTCATGGACTAGCGGGAGTGGAACAGATACGCAGTATTTT
>TRBV14|TRBJ1-6|many|.
CASSQGTSVNSPLHF
TGTGCCAGCAGCCAAGGGACATCCGTTAATTCACCCCTCCACTTT
>TRBV6-1|TRBJ2-5|many|TRBD2
CASRAGGEGTQYF
TGTGCCAGCAGGGCTGGGGGGGAAGGGACCCAGTACTTC
>TRBV20-1|TRBJ1-5|many|.
CSAKQGGSNQPQHF
TGCAGTGCAAAACAGGGAGGGAGCAATCAGCCCCAGCATTTT
>TRBV20-1|TRBJ2-7|many|TRBD2
CSAERGGSYEQYF
TGCAGTGCGGAGCGGGGGGGCTCCTACGAGCAGTACTTC
>TRBV10-3|TRBJ2-1|many|TRBD2
CAISRGSSYNEQFF
TGTGCCATCTCCCGCGGGAGCTCCTACAATGAGCAGTTCTTC
>TRBV12-3/TRBV12-4|TRBJ1-5|few|.
CATHPVDNQPQHF
TGTGCCACACACCCGGTGGATAATCAGCCCCAGCATTTT
>TRBV27|TRBJ2-1|many|TRBD2
CASSLYRLAASYNEQFF
TGTGCCAGCAGTTTGTACCGTCTAGCGGCGTCCTACAATGAGCAGTTCTTC
>TRBV7-8|TRBJ1-3|.|.
CASSLRAISGNTIYF
TGTGCCAGCAGCTTAAGGGCCATCTCTGGAAACACCATATATTTT
>TRBV7-2|TRBJ1-1|.|.
CASSHRLSQVTEAFF
TGTGCCAGCAGCCACCGTTTGTCCCAGGTCACTGAAGCTTTCTTT
>TRBV28|TRBJ1-5|many|TRBD1
CASSFGAGGIQPQHF
TGTGCCAGCAGTTTCGGGGCAGGGGGCATTCAGCCCCAGCATTTT
>TRBV4-1|TRBJ2-7|.|TRBD2
CASSQDGGERTDFTYEQYF
TGCGCCAGCAGCCAAGATGGGGGGGAAAGGACTGACTTTACGTACGAGCAGTACTTC
>TRBV30|TRBJ2-2|many|TRBD1
CAWSVGTGDLTGELFF
TGTGCCTGGAGTGTGGGGACAGGAGACCTCACCGGGGAGCTGTTTTTT
>TRBV20-1|TRBJ2-3|many|.
CSASIGGRTDTQYF
TGCAGTGCTAGTATCGGGGGACGGACAGATACGCAGTATTTT
>TRBV5-1|TRBJ2-7|many|TRBD2
CASSLASTSGYTWYF
TGCGCCAGCAGCTTGGCATCGACTAGCGGCTATACGTGGTACTTC
>TRBV3-1|TRBJ2-1|few|.
CASSSSHSPYNEQFF
TGTGCCAGCAGCTCATCTCACAGTCCCTACAATGAGCAGTTCTTC
>TRBV10-3|TRBJ1-1|many|.
CATLTETEAFF
TGTGCCACCTTGACGGAAACTGAAGCTTTCTTT
>TRBV6-1|TRBJ2-7|.|.
CATLQGYEQYF
TGTGCCACACTACAAGGCTACGAGCAGTACTTC
>TRBV4-1|TRBJ1-1|.|.
CASSQDPWPTNTEAFF
TGCGCCAGCAGCCAAGACCCCTGGCCTACGAACACTGAAGCTTTCTTT
>TRBV10-3|TRBJ2-7|many|TRBD1
CAISEGSTGGYEQYF
TGTGCCATCAGTGAGGGTTCGACAGGGGGCTACGAGCAGTACTTC
>TRBV7-2|TRBJ2-7|many|TRBD1
CASSPGPGQGYEQYF
TGTGCCAGCAGCCCAGGTCCTGGACAGGGCTACGAGCAGTACTTC
>TRBV6-1|TRBJ1-1|many|.
CASSSPGSGEAFF
TGTGCCAGCAGTTCCCCCGGGTCGGGAGAAGCTTTCTTT
>TRBV12-3/TRBV12-4|TRBJ2-7|.|TRBD2
CASSLKGTSGRWGSYEQYF
TGTGCCAGCAGTTTAAAGGGGACTAGCGGGAGGTGGGGCTCCTACGAGCAGTACTTC
>TRBV6-2/TRBV6-3|TRBJ1-5|few|.
CASSYSRDSGQPQHF
TGTGCCAGCAGTTACTCGAGGGATTCGGGGCAGCCCCAGCATTTT
>TRBV10-3|TRBJ2-7|few|TRBD1
CAISGGTETYEQYF
TGTGCCATCAGTGGTGGGACAGAGACCTACGAGCAGTACTTC
>TRBV9|TRBJ2-3|.|TRBD1
CASSVVGQGAGDTQYF
TGTGCCAGCAGCGTAGTGGGACAGGGGGCTGGGGATACGCAGTATTTT
>TRBV12-3/TRBV12-4|TRBJ1-3|many|.
CASSFRSPYSGNTIYF
TGTGCCAGCAGTTTTCGGTCCCCGTACTCTGGAAACACCATATATTTT
>TRBV7-6|TRBJ2-7|once|.
CASSLSESQGKQYF
TGTGCCAGCAGCTTATCCGAGTCCCAGGGTAAGCAGTACTTC
>TRBV2|TRBJ1-5|many|.
CASQYSNQPQHF
TGTGCCAGCCAATATAGCAATCAGCCCCAGCATTTT
>TRBV7-7|TRBJ2-3|few|TRBD2
CASSLGISAGGPDTQYF
TGTGCCAGCAGCTTGGGTATCTCAGCGGGGGGCCCAGATACGCAGTATTTT
>TRBV14|TRBJ2-5|.|.
CASSQEGGRQGSLEMSQYF
TGTGCCAGCAGCCAAGAGGGAGGCCGACAGGGCTCTTTGGAAATGTCCCAGTACTTC
>TRBV29-1|TRBJ2-1|many|.
CSVEDLSGFYNEQFF
TGCAGCGTTGAAGACCTTAGCGGTTTCTACAATGAGCAGTTCTTC
>TRBV20-1|TRBJ1-5|.|.
CSAGLQPQHF
TGCAGTGCTGGACTTCAGCCCCAGCATTTT
>TRBV2|TRBJ2-5|few|.
CASKPGPMETQYF
TGTGCCAGCAAGCCAGGGCCCATGGAGACCCAGTACTTC
>TRBV12-3/TRBV12-4|TRBJ2-2|.|TRBD2
CASSSPGQGGLAGHPGELFF
TGTGCCAGCAGCAGCCCGGGACAGGGGGGACTAGCGGGACATCCCGGGGAGCTGTTTTTT
>TRBV28|TRBJ2-5|many|.
CASSLFGGSETQYF
TGTGCCAGCAGTTTATTTGGGGGTTCGGAGACCCAGTACTTC
>TRBV18|TRBJ1-1|many|TRBD1
CASSPDRDSEAFF
TGTGCCAGCTCGCCGGACAGGGACTCTGAAGCTTTCTTT
>TRBV9|TRBJ2-7|.|.
CASSVEGSLGYEQYF
TGTGCCAGCAGCGTAGAGGGTTCGCTGGGCTACGAGCAGTACTTC
>TRBV19|TRBJ2-7|.|.
CASNDTIRPYEQYF
TGTGCCAGTAACGACACGATACGCCCCTACGAGCAGTACTTC
>TRBV7-9|TRBJ1-1|many|TRBD1
CASRPTGDNTEAFF
TGTGCCAGCAGGCCGACAGGGGACAACACTGAAGCTTTCTTT
>TRBV12-3/TRBV12-4|TRBJ2-2|many|.
CASSLDDRTGELFF
TGTGCCAGCAGTTTAGACGACAGAACCGGGGAGCTGTTTTTT
>TRBV12-3/TRBV12-4|TRBJ2-3|many|TRBD2
CASSFFHGLAGASTDTQYF
TGTGCCAGCAGTTTCTTCCACGGGCTAGCGGGAGCTAGCACAGATACGCAGTATTTT